This T cell receptor (beta chain) stems from a study of patients and donors after allogeneic stem cell transplantation. This CDR3 has 13 residues. Looked up from germline, CDR1 is WSHSY and CDR2 is SAAADI. Between the trimmed V and J ends, which lost 10 bases and 2 bases, there was a span of 14 bases. In TCRdb, the RT-PCR reads were re-called with MiXCR into one record per CDR3 protein. Altogether 150,000 to 250,000 distinct CDR3 sequences are present, less than 45% being singletons, with the ten largest covering about 30%. Material: blood, either unsorted or a sorted T cell fraction (not recorded which). This clonotype was sampled from a human donor who was either an allogeneic HSCT recipient or a stem cell or donor lymphocyte infusion donor (not recorded which). It is not recorded whose cells these are; they may come from a transplant donor. The chain carries TRBV10-2 and TRBJ1-2; D is possibly TRBD1 (6 bases). In nucleotides, the CDR3 is TGCGCCACCCAATCAGGGGAGAACTATGGCTACACCTTC. This codes for CATQSGENYGYTF.